A selection of T cell receptor beta chains follows, all from one sample in a study of blood T cell repertoires in COVID-19. Only in-frame clones appear in the TCRdb table, and some are missing; sequencing was by immunoSEQ multiplex PCR. This sample has some 220,000 clones, with roughly 84% found just once. The sequencing sample was made of peripheral blood. The receptor source for this set is a woman aged 55-75 years who had recovered from COVID-19. CDR3s include the opening cysteine and the closing phenylalanine or tryptophan. Fields, in order: CDR3 protein, V gene, J gene, clone size. Expanded clones are given a class, and other clones once, few, many or no size at all.

CASRGAGEQYF	TRBV7-2	TRBJ2-7	-
CASSIPSGTNTGELFF	TRBV7-6	TRBJ2-2	-
CASSSPTGISGNTIYF	TRBV19	TRBJ1-3	-
CASSQDRDRGYTF	TRBV7-8	TRBJ1-2	-
CASSPGLSSTDTQYF	TRBV7-7	TRBJ2-3	-
CASGFEQVGTGELFF	TRBV5-1	TRBJ2-2	few
CASSYAGADTQYF	TRBV12-3/TRBV12-4	TRBJ2-3	-
CASSSSSTNEKLFF	TRBV27	TRBJ1-4	-
CASSFRGMGYTF	TRBV5-4	TRBJ1-2	-
CASSLALAGAVNYEQYF	TRBV5-1	TRBJ2-7	-
CASSEGLASGNTIYF	TRBV6-1	TRBJ1-3	-
CASSWGGRAFF	TRBV7-6	TRBJ1-1	-
CASSARQEEKLFF	TRBV12-3/TRBV12-4	TRBJ1-4	-
CASSLDREGYTF	TRBV28	TRBJ1-2	-
CAIRGGRGEKLFF	TRBV10-3	TRBJ1-4	-
CASSTAGTGSGNTIYF	TRBV5-1	TRBJ1-3	-
CASSGYRGYEQYF	TRBV25-1	TRBJ2-7	-
CASSEWASGGVPRQETQYF	TRBV6-1	TRBJ2-5	-
CASSLSGFRAEAFF	TRBV5-6	TRBJ1-1	-
CASFERGVNEKLFF	TRBV28	TRBJ1-4	-
CASSRGTSGGSTDTQYF	TRBV6-6	TRBJ2-3	once
CASSRLDNSYEQYF	TRBV18	TRBJ2-7	-
CASSGTGGAPTDTQYF	TRBV5-1	TRBJ2-3	-
CASSDRTGDNTEAFF	TRBV2	TRBJ1-1	-
CASSDSGTAYGYTF	TRBV7-2	TRBJ1-2	-
CASSQSRGTEAFF	TRBV14	TRBJ1-1	-
CASSDTFSGGISGANVLTF	TRBV6-2/TRBV6-3	TRBJ2-6	few
CASSQPSRTDTQYF	TRBV5-1	TRBJ2-3	once
CASSQQGRGYTF	TRBV3-1/TRBV3-2	TRBJ1-2	-
CASSSGLAQRETQYF	TRBV7-2	TRBJ2-5	few
CASSVLGLDTIYF	TRBV9	TRBJ1-3	few
CASEGTEAFF	TRBV30	TRBJ1-1	-
CASSLAGLAVITGELFF	TRBV5-4	TRBJ2-2	-
CASSEAGRYEQYF	TRBV6-1	TRBJ2-7	few
CASSPTGSYGYTF	TRBV7-9	TRBJ1-2	-
CASSRGYEQYF	TRBV12-3/TRBV12-4	TRBJ2-7	-
CASSLATVTNYGYTF	TRBV7-2	TRBJ1-2	-
CASSLVAGATGELFF	TRBV5-1	TRBJ2-2	-
CASSSQGPGELFF	TRBV14	TRBJ2-2	-
CASSLLLSGNTIYF	TRBV5-5	TRBJ1-3	once
CASSLWEGKETQYF	TRBV11-2	TRBJ2-5	-